Reported below is one T cell receptor beta chain. This sample is drawn from a study of blood T cell repertoires in COVID-19. V lost 1 base to trimming and J lost 8 bases, with 12 bases between them. The germline V gene encodes CDR1 GTSNPN and CDR2 SVGIG (reference sequence). There are 12 residues in the CDR3. Clones were sequenced by immunoSEQ multiplex PCR, and TCRdb holds only the in-frame ones, with some missing. In the table there are some 300,000 clones, roughly nine tenths of which are singletons. The sample was PBMCs or T cells enriched from blood (not recorded which). The chain combines TRBV30 with TRBJ2-7; no reliable D call. This TCR was sampled from a woman aged 25-40 years who had recovered from COVID-19. CDR3 DNA sequence: TGTGCCTGGAGTGAACGGGTCATCAAGCAGTACTTC. This sequence encodes CAWSERVIKQYF.